Listed here are 24 T cell receptor beta chains from one sample, sequenced in a study of cytomegalovirus exposure and HLA in healthy donors. Some clones are missing from TCRdb's copy, which holds only in-frame ones; the method was immunoSEQ multiplex PCR. The sample records about 170,000 clones, 75% to 90% being singletons. Sequencing used PBMCs. The origin of the receptors is a woman aged 18-30 years in good health and CMV-seronegative.

In this sample, this clone turned up a few times. The chain joins TRBV19 to TRBJ2-7; D may be TRBD1 (5 bases). The CDR3 loop spans 14 amino acids. Germline CDR1 reads LNHDA; CDR2 reads SQIVND (reference sequence). Deletions cut 2 bases from V and 2 bases from J, with 10 bases between. CDR3 loop: CASSITRETYEQYF. The CDR3 bases are TGTGCCAGTAGTATAACCAGGGAAACCTACGAGCAGTACTTC.

This chain uses TRBV18 with TRBJ2-7, with D perhaps matching TRBD2 (5 bases). The germline gives CDR1 KGHSH, CDR2 LQKENI. There are 14 residues in the CDR3. The V end was cut by 3 bases, the J end by 3 bases, with 12 bases between. CDR3 coding DNA: TGTGCCAGCTCACCGTCCGGGGTAGGCTACGAGCAGTACTTC. It yields the protein CASSPSGVGYEQYF.

The chain couples TRBV2 to TRBJ1-2; 10 bases align to TRBD1. Germline values: CDR1 SNHLY, CDR2 FYNNEI. This CDR3 region has 16 residues. Trimming removed 3 bases from V and 5 bases from J; junction bases left unmatched: 9. The CDR3 DNA is TGTGCCAGCAGTGACCCGGGACAGGGGAATCGGTATGGCTACACCTTC. Translated, it gives CASSDPGQGNRYGYTF. Full variable domain (remainder filled in from reference TRBV2 and TRBJ1-2): EPEVTQTPSHQVTQMGQEVILRCVPISNHLYFYWYRQILGQKVEFLVSFYNNEISEKSEIFDDQFSVERPDGSNFTLKIRSTKLEDSAMYFCASSDPGQGNRYGYTFGSGTRLTVV.

The chain joins TRBV19 to TRBJ2-1; D is perhaps TRBD1 (5 bases). The CDR3 contains 15 residues. The V and J ends lost 4 bases and 5 bases respectively, with 15 bases between them. Germline loops: CDR1 LNHDA, CDR2 SQIVND (reference sequence). The CDR3 sequence is CASSKGVRLDNEQFF. In DNA, the CDR3 is TGTGCCAGTAGTAAAGGGGTCCGGCTCGACAATGAGCAGTTCTTC. The full variable domain, completed using reference TRBV19 and TRBJ2-1, is DGGITQSPKYLFRKEGQNVTLSCEQNLNHDAMYWYRQDPGQGLRLIYYSQIVNDFQKGDIAEGYSVSREKKESFPLTVTSAQKNPTAFYLCASSKGVRLDNEQFFGPGTRLTVL.

The V gene is TRBV15, the J gene TRBJ2-3; 8 bases are a match to TRBD2. Germline lookup yields CDR1 LNHNV and CDR2 YYDKDF (reference sequence). CDR3 length: 18 residues. V lost 3 bases to trimming and J lost 2 bases; unmatched junction nucleotides: 13. The CDR3 DNA follows: TGTGCCACCAGCAGTGCCCCCGGGGTAGCGGGGTTCACAGATACGCAGTATTTT. Amino acid sequence: CATSSAPGVAGFTDTQYF. The variable domain in full, completed from reference TRBV15 and TRBJ2-3, reads DAMVIQNPRYQVTQFGKPVTLSCSQTLNHNVMYWYQQKSSQAPKLLFHYYDKDFNNEADTPDNFQSRRPNTSFCFLDIRSPGLGDTAMYLCATSSAPGVAGFTDTQYFGPGTRLTVL.

In its sample, this clone was seen a few times. The J gene is TRBJ2-4, the V gene TRBV7-2; D not certain. V was trimmed by 2 bases and J by 0 bases, leaving 20 bases between them. The CDR3 runs to 19 residues. The germline CDR1 and CDR2 sequences are SGHTA and FQGNSA. CDR3 nucleotide sequence: TGTGCCAGCAGCTTAAATCCCTTCCCAGAACGAATAGCCAAAAACATTCAGTACTTC. The encoded protein is CASSLNPFPERIAKNIQYF.

This clone was counted only a few times. This rearrangement joins TRBV27 to TRBJ2-1, with D unresolved. Germline CDR1 and CDR2: MNHEY and SMNVEV (reference sequence). Trimming pared 6 bases from V and 1 base from J, leaving 7 bases between. The CDR3 is 13 amino acids. The DNA of the CDR3 is TGTGCCAGCAGAACAACATCCTACAATGAGCAGTTCTTC. The encoded protein is CASRTTSYNEQFF.

This clone was seen just once. V and J are TRBV6-6 and TRBJ2-1; perhaps TRBD2 as D (5 bases). V lost 7 bases and J lost 7, with 8 bases in between. Germline V gene data show CDR1 as MNHNY and CDR2 as SVGAGI (reference sequence). This CDR3 has 11 residues. CDR3 loop: CASTPGNEQFF. Written as DNA, the CDR3 is TGTGCCAGCACGCCGGGGAATGAGCAGTTCTTC.

This clone was recorded a few times. This chain links TRBV30 with TRBJ2-7, with D possibly TRBD1 on 5 matching bases. V was shortened by 0 bases and J by 3 bases, with 12 bases between the two germline ends. CDR3 length: 14 amino acids. Germline CDR1 GTSNPN, CDR2 SVGIG (reference sequence). CDR3 nucleotides: TGTGCCTGGAGTGTAGGGGCAGGCGTCTACGAGCAGTACTTC. This translates into CAWSVGAGVYEQYF.

The chain uses TRBV7-9 and TRBJ1-4; possible D gene TRBD1, 6 bases. This CDR3 spans 12 amino acids. V was pared by 1 base and J by 16 bases, with 13 bases between. The germline CDR1 and CDR2 sequences are SEHNR and FQNEAQ (reference sequence). The CDR3 reads CASSLEGTGPFF. In DNA, the CDR3 is TGTGCCAGCAGCTTAGAAGGAACAGGGCCGTTTTTT.

The V call is TRBV7-6, the J call TRBJ2-7, with D possibly being TRBD1 (5 bases). The CDR3 is made up of 13 amino acids. The V gene lost 5 bases and the J gene lost 2 bases, with 10 bases spanning the gap. Germline CDR1 reads SGHVS; CDR2 reads FNYEAQ. CDR3 in amino acids: CASSPVGPYEQYF. In DNA form, the CDR3 reads TGTGCCAGCAGCCCGGTGGGGCCCTACGAGCAGTACTTC.

This chain connects TRBV5-1 to TRBJ2-7, with 8 positions matching TRBD2. CDR1 SGHRS and CDR2 YFSETQ come from the germline V gene. Trimming at V came to 4 bases and at J to 4 bases, leaving 10 bases not matched to a gene. The CDR3 totals 15 residues. The CDR3 here is CASSLTREARYEQYF. The CDR3 nucleotides read TGCGCCAGCAGCCTCACGCGGGAGGCCCGATACGAGCAGTACTTC.

This chain uses TRBV6-6 with TRBJ1-2, with D possibly being TRBD1 (5 bases). The V end lost 10 bases, the J end lost 0 bases, and 15 bases lay between the germline ends. The CDR3 totals 14 residues. CDR1 and CDR2 from the germline V gene are MNHNY and SVGAGI (reference sequence). CDR3: CATSQGPPNYGYTF. In nucleotides, the CDR3 is TGTGCCACCTCTCAGGGCCCTCCTAACTATGGCTACACCTTC.

The rearrangement joins TRBV5-6 to TRBJ1-1; D is perhaps TRBD1 (6 bases). Germline loops: CDR1 SGHDT, CDR2 YYEEEE. The CDR3 is 14 amino acids. The germline V and J ends were trimmed by 7 bases and 5 bases, with 18 bases remaining between them. The CDR3 is CASLITGLGTEAFF. In nucleotides, the CDR3 is TGTGCCAGCTTGATTACAGGGCTCGGGACTGAAGCTTTCTTT.

This clone has just one count. This rearrangement joins TRBV7-2 to TRBJ2-1, with TRBD2 as a possible D gene (5 bases). The CDR3 covers 12 residues. Trimming pared 7 bases from V and 6 bases from J, leaving 10 bases between. The germline V gene has CDR1 SGHTA and CDR2 FQGNSA. The CDR3 loop reads CASKRVVNEQFF. In DNA, the CDR3 is TGTGCCAGCAAGAGGGTCGTCAATGAGCAGTTCTTC.

The V and J genes are TRBV5-1 and TRBJ2-3; unclear D gene. The ends were cut back, 1 base at V and 6 bases at J, with 6 bases in the middle. CDR1 SGHRS and CDR2 YFSETQ come from the germline V gene. The CDR3 contains 12 residues. In nucleotides, the CDR3 is TGCGCCAGCAGCTTGTATGTGGATACGCAGTATTTT. Translating gives CASSLYVDTQYF.

This sequence joins TRBV4-3 and TRBJ2-1; 14 nucleotides line up with TRBD2. Germline V gene data show CDR1 as LGHNA and CDR2 as YSLEER. The CDR3 has 18 amino acids. V shed 4 bases and J 10 bases; nucleotides not matched to a gene: 15. The DNA of the CDR3 is TGCGCCAGCAGCCCTACCTTCCCGGGACTAGCGGGAGTAGAAGAGCAGTTCTTC. Its translation is CASSPTFPGLAGVEEQFF.

CDR3 protein: CASSFLTGDSYEQYF. Here the CDR3 DNA reads TGTGCCAGCAGCTTTCTGACAGGGGATTCCTACGAGCAGTACTTC. The chain recombines TRBV7-9 with TRBJ2-7; 8 bases are a match to TRBD1. Germline V gene lookup returns CDR1 SEHNR and CDR2 FQNEAQ (reference sequence). CDR3 length: 15 residues. Unmatched junction bases numbered 5, after V lost 3 bases and J lost 1 base.

This CDR3 is CASSPPSGIQETQYF. Written as DNA, the CDR3 is TGTGCCAGCTCACCCCCGTCGGGAATCCAAGAGACCCAGTACTTC. The chain links TRBV18 to TRBJ2-5; the D gene is possibly TRBD2 (5 bases). V was trimmed by 3 bases and J by 1 base, leaving 12 bases between them. Germline V CDR1 and CDR2: KGHSH, LQKENI. CDR3 length: 15 amino acids.

This clone was found a few times. The chain joins TRBV5-1 to TRBJ1-5; no clear D gene. With 0 bases removed from V and 2 bases from J, the gap between germline ends came to 6 bases. The length of the CDR3 is 14 residues. Germline V gene data show CDR1 as SGHRS and CDR2 as YFSETQ. The chain's CDR3 is CASSLDTRNQPQHF. CDR3 in DNA: TGCGCCAGCAGCTTGGACACCCGCAATCAGCCCCAGCATTTT.

V usage is TRBV18 and J usage is TRBJ2-7, with 7 bases fitting TRBD2. Germline loops: CDR1 KGHSH, CDR2 LQKENI. J was trimmed by 7 bases and V by 3 bases; bases with no gene match: 6. The CDR3 is 13 amino acids. CDR3 sequence reads: CASSPPGGTEQYF. The CDR3 coding sequence is TGTGCCAGCTCACCCCCGGGGGGAACGGAGCAGTACTTC.

The chain couples TRBV6-6 to TRBJ1-1; D not resolved. CDR3 length: 13 amino acids. The V end was cut by 4 bases, the J end by 4 bases, with 10 bases between. Germline CDR1 MNHNY, CDR2 SVGAGI (reference sequence). In DNA, the CDR3 is TGTGCCAGCAGTTTCTCTAGGAGCACTGAAGCTTTCTTT. It is translated as CASSFSRSTEAFF.

The chain combines TRBV7-2 with TRBJ2-7; 9 nucleotides line up with TRBD2. Looked up from germline, CDR1 is SGHTA and CDR2 is FQGNSA. The CDR3 covers 15 residues. The V gene end was trimmed by 3 bases and the J gene end by 3 bases; junction bases not matched to a gene: 6. The CDR3 DNA follows: TGTGCCAGCAGCTTGGGAGGAGCGGGGGGCTACGAGCAGTACTTC. Translation gives CASSLGGAGGYEQYF. Full variable domain (rest looked up from reference TRBV7-2 and TRBJ2-7): GAGVSQSPSNKVTEKGKDVELRCDPISGHTALYWYRQSLGQGLEFLIYFQGNSAPDKSGLPSDRFSAERTGGSVSTLTIQRTQQEDSAVYLCASSLGGAGGYEQYFGPGTRLTVT.

This chain connects TRBV9 to TRBJ1-2, with 7 bases aligning to TRBD1. This CDR3 spans 15 amino acids. Trimming cost V 0 bases and J 4 bases; bases outside gene matches: 6. Looked up from germline, CDR1 is SGDLS and CDR2 is YYNGEE. Here the CDR3 reads CASSVDRGAFYGYTF. The CDR3 nucleotides read TGTGCCAGCAGCGTAGACAGGGGTGCGTTCTATGGCTACACCTTC. Filled out from reference TRBV9 and TRBJ1-2, the complete variable domain reads DSGVTQTPKHLITATGQRVTLRCSPRSGDLSVYWYQQSLDQGLQFLIQYYNGEERAKGNILERFSAQQFPDLHSELNLSSLELGDSALYFCASSVDRGAFYGYTFGSGTRLTVV.